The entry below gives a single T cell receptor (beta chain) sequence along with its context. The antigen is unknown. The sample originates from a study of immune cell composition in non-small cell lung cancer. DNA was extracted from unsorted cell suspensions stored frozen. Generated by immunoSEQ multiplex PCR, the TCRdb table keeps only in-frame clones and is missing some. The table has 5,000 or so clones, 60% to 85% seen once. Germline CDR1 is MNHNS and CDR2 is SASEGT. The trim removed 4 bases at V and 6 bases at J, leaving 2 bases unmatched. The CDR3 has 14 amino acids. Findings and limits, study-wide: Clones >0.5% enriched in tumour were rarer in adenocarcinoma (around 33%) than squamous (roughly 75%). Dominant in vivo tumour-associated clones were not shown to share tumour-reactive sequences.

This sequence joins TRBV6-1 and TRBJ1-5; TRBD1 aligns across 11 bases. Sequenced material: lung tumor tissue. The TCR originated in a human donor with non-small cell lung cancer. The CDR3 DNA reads TGTGCCAGCAGTGGGACAGGGGGCTTTCAGCCCCAGCATTTT. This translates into CASSGTGGFQPQHF.